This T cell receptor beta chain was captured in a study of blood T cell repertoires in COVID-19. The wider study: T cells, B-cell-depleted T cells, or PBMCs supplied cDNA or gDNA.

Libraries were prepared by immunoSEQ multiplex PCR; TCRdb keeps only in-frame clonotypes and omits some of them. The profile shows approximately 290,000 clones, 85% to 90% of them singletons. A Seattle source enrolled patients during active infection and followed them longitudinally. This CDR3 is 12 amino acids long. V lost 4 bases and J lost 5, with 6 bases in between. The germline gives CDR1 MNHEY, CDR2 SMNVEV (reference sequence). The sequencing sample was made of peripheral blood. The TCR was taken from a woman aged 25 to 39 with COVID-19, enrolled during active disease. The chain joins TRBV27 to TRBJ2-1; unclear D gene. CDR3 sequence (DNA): TGTGCCAGCAGTTACCTAGACAATGAGCAGTTCTTC. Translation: CASSYLDNEQFF.